A single TCR beta chain is shown here with its context. Participants were aged about 18 to 100 years, lived in under 30 US areas, and enrolled virtually. Donors in Cohort 3 counted as recovered after two negative PCRs, clearance, or symptom resolution. Sequencing was performed with immunoSEQ multiplex PCR; in TCRdb, only in-frame clones are kept and a portion is missing. The sample has about 330,000 clones, more than 90% seen once. This sample is drawn from a study of blood T cell repertoires in COVID-19. Across the study: From the United States, Italy and Spain came samples of acute and convalescent COVID-19. Sample material is recorded as cDNA or gDNA derived from T cells, B-cell-depleted T cells, or PBMCs.

Germline V gene data show CDR1 as SGHRS and CDR2 as YFSETQ. The CDR3 is 16 residues long. V shed 3 bases and J 0 bases; nucleotides not matched to a gene: 5. The chain is built from TRBV5-1 and TRBJ1-3, with TRBD1 matching 8 bases. Sequencing input: PBMCs or T cells enriched from blood (not recorded which). This receptor was obtained from a woman in her 30s who had recovered from COVID-19. Here the CDR3 DNA reads TGCGCCAGCAGCTCTACAGGGGGACTCTCTGGAAACACCATATATTTT. It encodes CASSSTGGLSGNTIYF. Filled out from reference TRBV5-1 and TRBJ1-3, the complete variable domain reads KAGVTQTPRYLIKTRGQQVTLSCSPISGHRSVSWYQQTPGQGLQFLFEYFSETQRNKGNFPGRFSGRQFSNSRSEMNVSTLELGDSALYLCASSSTGGLSGNTIYFGEGSWLTVV.